One sample yielded the 27 T cell receptor beta chains listed below, sequenced in a study of T cells in narcolepsy. TCRdb's copy holds only in-frame clones and misses some; the assay was immunoSEQ multiplex PCR. The repertoire holds 20,000 to 30,000 clones, with about four fifths as singletons. Material for sequencing was CD45RA- memory CD4+ T cells from PBMCs. The receptors were sampled from a human donor with narcolepsy.

The genes are TRBV4-2 and TRBJ2-2; 9 bases line up with TRBD2. The ends lost 4 bases at V and 3 bases at J; junction bases unmatched: 9. The CDR3 sequence is 17 residues long. Germline V gives CDR1 LGHNA, CDR2 YNFKEQ. CDR3 nucleotides: TGTGCCAGCAGCCCGGATAGCGGGAGCCAGGACACCGGGGAGCTGTTTTTT. The encoded protein is CASSPDSGSQDTGELFF.

The chain joins TRBV6-5 to TRBJ2-7, with D perhaps matching TRBD2 (7 bases). The CDR3 is made up of 13 amino acids. Trimming removed 4 bases at V and 6 bases at J, with 13 bases between. Germline V gives CDR1 MNHEY, CDR2 SVGAGI. The CDR3 nucleotides are TGTGCCAGCAGTTTTGTCGGGGGGCGCGAGCAGTACTTC. Residues: CASSFVGGREQYF.

This sequence joins TRBV11-3 and TRBJ1-4; weak D call: TRBD1 (6 bases). CDR1 and CDR2 (germline): SGHNT, YENEEA. The CDR3 sequence is 15 residues long. Trimming pared 4 bases from V and 8 bases from J, leaving 17 bases between. This CDR3 is CASSSRASGQEKLFF. CDR3 sequence (DNA): TGTGCCAGCAGCTCACGGGCTTCCGGACAGGAAAAACTGTTTTTT.

This sequence joins TRBV27 and TRBJ1-2, with TRBD1 matching 8 bases. The CDR3 sequence is 14 residues long. The V gene's germline CDR1 is MNHEY and CDR2 SMNVEV (reference sequence). The V gene end was trimmed by 7 bases and the J gene end by 2 bases; junction bases not matched to a gene: 6. CDR3 nucleotide sequence: TGTGCCAGCACCTCATGGACAGGGAACTATGGCTACACCTTC. Translation: CASTSWTGNYGYTF.

The V and J genes are TRBV7-6 and TRBJ1-5; D remains ambiguous. Per the germline V gene, CDR1 is SGHVS and CDR2 is FNYEAQ. The germline V and J ends were trimmed by 0 bases and 3 bases, with 6 bases remaining between them. The CDR3 extends over 14 amino acids. CDR3 loop: CASSLAGDNQPQHF. In DNA form, the CDR3 reads TGTGCCAGCAGCTTAGCTGGGGACAATCAGCCCCAGCATTTT.

The chain is built from TRBV9 and TRBJ2-2, with TRBD2 matching 12 bases. CDR3 size: 16 residues. Germline V gives CDR1 SGDLS, CDR2 YYNGEE. J was trimmed by 6 bases and V by 4 bases; bases with no gene match: 7. CDR3: CASSPGLAGAAGELFF. CDR3 DNA: TGTGCCAGCAGCCCGGGACTAGCGGGCGCGGCCGGGGAGCTGTTTTTT.

About this clone: A read error may produce the germline difference seen at one junction end. The chain has TRBV6-1 and TRBJ1-1, with D uncertain. The CDR3 extends over 13 amino acids. Germline V gene lookup returns CDR1 MNHNS and CDR2 SASEGT. The CDR3 bases are TGTGCCAGCACCGAGGTGGTGAAAACTGAAGCTTTCTTT. Encoded protein: CASTEVVKTEAFF.

The gene calls are TRBV6-1 and TRBJ2-1, with TRBD2 matching over 8 bases. J gave up 8 bases and V 6 bases, and 9 bases lay outside the gene matches. CDR1 is MNHNS and CDR2 is SASEGT in the germline V gene. The CDR3 consists of 14 residues. This CDR3 reads CASREPGGKDEQFF. The CDR3 nucleotides are TGTGCCAGCAGGGAACCGGGGGGGAAGGATGAGCAGTTCTTC.

Here the CDR3 DNA reads TGTGCCAGCAGCGTAAGCCAGGAAAATGAAAAACTGTTTTTT. Residues: CASSVSQENEKLFF. The V call is TRBV9, the J call TRBJ1-4; no clear D gene. Trimming left V 1 base short and J 5 bases short, with 9 bases between. The CDR3 loop spans 14 amino acids. Germline V lookup: CDR1 SGDLS, CDR2 YYNGEE.

The chain links TRBV27 to TRBJ1-1, with 7 nucleotides matching TRBD1. The CDR3 is 12 residues long. Germline CDR1 is MNHEY and CDR2 is SMNVEV (reference sequence). Trimming removed 5 bases from V and 9 bases from J; junction bases left unmatched: 6. As DNA, the CDR3 is TGTGCCAGCAGTCCGCTACAGGGGAAAGCTTTCTTT. Translation gives CASSPLQGKAFF.

This clone is a singleton in its sample. The chain combines TRBV7-2 with TRBJ2-5; D is unclear. The J call may be wrong; the DNA end is better matched by TRBJ2-7. The germline V gene encodes CDR1 SGHTA and CDR2 FQGNSA. This CDR3 has 12 residues. The CDR3 protein is CASSPSSYEQYF. In nucleotides, the CDR3 is TGTGCCAGCAGCCCCAGCTCCTACGAGCAGTACTTC.

The rearrangement joins TRBV18 to TRBJ2-5; D unresolved. V gave up 2 bases and J gave up 4 bases, with 8 bases separating them. Germline assignment: CDR1 KGHSH and CDR2 LQKENI. The CDR3 sequence is 13 residues long. The CDR3 coding sequence is TGTGCCAGCTCACCAGCGGAGCGAGAGACCCAGTACTTC. It codes for CASSPAERETQYF.

CDR3 residues: CASSIATDGYGYTF. The CDR3 DNA reads TGTGCCAGTAGTATAGCTACTGACGGATATGGCTACACCTTC. V usage is TRBV19 and J usage is TRBJ1-2; no clear D. V lost 1 base to trimming and J lost 5 bases, with 11 bases between them. Per germline, CDR1 LNHDA and CDR2 SQIVND (reference sequence). The CDR3 contains 14 residues.

The chain joins TRBV9 to TRBJ1-5; tentatively, D is TRBD1 (5 bases). V lost 0 bases to trimming and J lost 6 bases, with 7 bases between them. Germline V gives CDR1 SGDLS, CDR2 YYNGEE. This CDR3 spans 13 amino acids. CDR3: CASSVDGGQPQHF. CDR3 DNA sequence: TGTGCCAGCAGCGTAGACGGGGGTCAGCCCCAGCATTTT.

The rearrangement uses TRBV28 and TRBJ2-4, with D unclear. The CDR3 runs 15 residues. Germline CDR1 MDHEN, CDR2 SYDVKM. V dropped 3 bases and J dropped 5 bases, with 14 bases sitting between them. CDR3 loop: CASSLASGWQNIQYF. The DNA for the CDR3 is TGTGCCAGCAGTTTGGCCTCCGGGTGGCAAAACATTCAGTACTTC.

The rearrangement joins TRBV28 to TRBJ1-4; TRBD1 is a possible D gene (5 bases). Deletions cut 6 bases from V and 6 bases from J, with 14 bases between. CDR1 is MDHEN and CDR2 is SYDVKM in the germline V gene. There are 14 residues in the CDR3. CDR3 sequence (DNA): TGTGCCAGCAGATCCAGGGTTACCGATGAAAAACTGTTTTTT. Translation gives CASRSRVTDEKLFF.

This chain uses TRBV27 with TRBJ1-1, with D possibly matching TRBD1 (5 bases). This CDR3 is 12 amino acids long. Trimming took off 5 bases at V and 11 bases at J, with 15 bases between the two ends. The germline V gene has CDR1 MNHEY and CDR2 SMNVEV (reference sequence). The CDR3 is CASSEWGRGAFF. The DNA of the CDR3 is TGTGCCAGCAGTGAGTGGGGCCGGGGGGCTTTCTTT.

Only a few counts were recorded for this clone. The chain employs TRBV27 and TRBJ2-3; a possible D gene is TRBD1 (6 bases). The CDR3 loop spans 16 amino acids. The germline V and J ends were trimmed by 6 bases and 5 bases, with 21 bases remaining between them. The germline gives CDR1 MNHEY, CDR2 SMNVEV (reference sequence). CDR3 coding DNA: TGTGCCAGCAGACCGACAGTCCTCAGGGGTTTAGATACGCAGTATTTT. Its protein product is CASRPTVLRGLDTQYF.

This clone has just a few counts. The rearrangement joins TRBV4-3 to TRBJ2-2, with D uncertain. Deletions cut 3 bases from V and 1 base from J, with 15 bases between. This CDR3 is 17 amino acids long. CDR1 and CDR2 from the germline V gene are LGHNA and YSLEER. This CDR3 is CASSHLTVNRNTGELFF. The CDR3 region has the DNA TGCGCCAGCAGCCACCTAACAGTGAACAGGAACACCGGGGAGCTGTTTTTT.

J is TRBJ2-7 and V is TRBV5-8; D is unclear. V was shortened by 4 bases and J by 2 bases, with 7 bases between the two germline ends. The CDR3 is 12 amino acids. The germline V gene encodes CDR1 SGHTS and CDR2 YDEGEE. The CDR3 reads CASSLNAYEQYF. The CDR3 DNA follows: TGTGCCAGCAGCCTAAATGCCTACGAGCAGTACTTC.

This clone was seen only once. CDR3: CASSPGGVSTEAFF. Written as DNA, the CDR3 is TGTGCCAGCAGCCCAGGCGGGGTTTCCACTGAAGCTTTCTTT. The rearrangement links TRBV6-4 to TRBJ1-1; no clear D gene. CDR1 is MRHNA, CDR2 SNTAGT, per germline. The CDR3 runs to 14 residues. Trimming cost V 6 bases and J 4 bases, with 15 bases left between them.

V is TRBV28 and J is TRBJ1-2, with TRBD1 identical over 10 bases. This CDR3 spans 13 amino acids. Germline loops: CDR1 MDHEN, CDR2 SYDVKM. Trimming removed 5 bases from V and 7 bases from J; junction bases left unmatched: 4. The CDR3: CASSRGQGSGYTF. The DNA for the CDR3 is TGTGCCAGCAGTCGGGGACAGGGGAGTGGCTACACCTTC.

V gene TRBV7-2 combines with J gene TRBJ1-5, with 8 bases aligning to TRBD1. CDR3 size: 13 residues. Germline V CDR1 and CDR2: SGHTA, FQGNSA. V was clipped by 4 bases and J by 5 bases; unmatched bases: 1. DNA of the CDR3: TGTGCCAGCAGCTCACAGGGGGATCAGCCCCAGCATTTT. This codes for CASSSQGDQPQHF.

This chain uses TRBV10-3 with TRBJ2-5, with 7 bases lining up with TRBD2. Germline V gene sequence: CDR1 ENHRY, CDR2 SYGVKD. The length of the CDR3 is 15 residues. After removal of 4 bases from V and 5 bases from J, the junction contained 10 bases not matched to a gene. CDR3 amino acids: CAISVSGGSVETQYF. The DNA for the CDR3 is TGTGCCATCAGTGTGTCGGGCGGGAGTGTGGAGACCCAGTACTTC.

The chain combines TRBV7-9 with TRBJ1-3, with D hard to call. V gave up 8 bases and J gave up 3 bases, with 5 bases separating them. Germline V gives CDR1 SEHNR, CDR2 FQNEAQ (reference sequence). The CDR3 is made up of 11 amino acids. CDR3 DNA: TGTGCCAGCTGGGGTGGAAACACCATATATTTT. It translates to CASWGGNTIYF.

In the case of this clone: Other DNA sequences of this sample code for an identical CDR3. The chain is built from TRBV5-4 and TRBJ2-3; D not certain. The CDR3 runs 14 residues. Trimming cost V 0 bases and J 1 base, with 6 bases left between them. Per germline, CDR1 SGHNT and CDR2 YYREEE (reference sequence). CDR3 region: CASSLGVGTDTQYF. The CDR3 DNA is TGTGCCAGCAGCTTGGGAGTGGGCACAGATACGCAGTATTTT.

This clone was counted between two and nine times. The rearrangement uses TRBV7-2 and TRBJ2-7; D possibly corresponds to TRBD2 (5 bases). Deletions cut 1 base from V and 1 base from J, with 14 bases between. This CDR3 has 16 residues. The germline V gene has CDR1 SGHTA and CDR2 FQGNSA. This CDR3 is CASSLGGITRSYEQYF. The CDR3, as DNA: TGTGCCAGCAGCTTAGGAGGGATTACACGATCCTACGAGCAGTACTTC.